The 8 T cell receptor beta chains below were found in one sample sequenced in a study of early T cells in non-severe SARS-CoV-2 infection (dated by TCRdb to the early 2020s). Preparation of the library involved 5' RACE. TCRdb shows the sequencer as NextSeq 500. TCRdb handled the public reads itself, with Q25 trimming in fastp and clone calling in MiXCR, and kept productive beta chains. Rows with one shared CDR3 protein collapse into an entry with the most common genes and DNA. The sample data list about 40,000 distinct CDR3 sequences, and around 6.3% of these were observed just once. In total, the top ten clones hold about 8.3% of the sample. The sample in question was whole blood, obtained at baseline. The receptor source for this set is an adult who was a healthcare worker with PCR-confirmed SARS-CoV-2 infection or an uninfected control (not recorded which).

The rearrangement uses TRBV4-2 and TRBJ2-1; 12 bases line up with TRBD1. CDR1 is LGHNA, CDR2 YNFKEQ, per germline. V trimming: 10 bases; J trimming: 6 bases; junction bases outside the gene matches: 10. The CDR3 spans 15 residues. Written as DNA, the CDR3 is TGTGCCATTATACCCCGGGACAGGGGGCGCAATGAGCAGTTCTTC. Its translation: CAIIPRDRGRNEQFF.

This clonotype has ten or more counts. V and J are TRBV3-1 and TRBJ2-7; a weak D match, TRBD2 (7 bases). The length of the CDR3 is 17 residues. V lost 4 bases to trimming and J lost 1 base, with 20 bases between them. Germline loops: CDR1 LGHDT, CDR2 YNNKEL (reference sequence). CDR3 nucleotide sequence: TGTGCCAGCAGCCGGGACGTAGGGGGGGGCATATCCTACGAGCAGTACTTC. It codes for CASSRDVGGGISYEQYF.

This clonotype was observed many times. The rearrangement uses TRBV29-1 and TRBJ2-3; 9 bases are shared with TRBD1. Germline CDR1 SQVTM, CDR2 ANQGSEA. The J segment lost 4 bases and the V segment lost 6 bases, leaving 5 bases of the junction unmatched. CDR3 length equals 13 residues. The CDR3 protein is CSVTGGAADTQYF. CDR3 nucleotide sequence: TGCAGCGTCACAGGGGGCGCGGCAGATACGCAGTATTTT.

This chain links TRBV20-1 with TRBJ1-1; TRBD1 matches at 9 bases. Germline V gene lookup returns CDR1 DFQATT and CDR2 SNEGSKA (reference sequence). The V gene end was trimmed by 3 bases and the J gene end by 2 bases; junction bases not matched to a gene: 4. This CDR3 region has 14 residues. DNA for the CDR3: TGCAGTGCTAGGGTGACAGGGGGTAACACTGAAGCTTTCTTT. Translating it yields CSARVTGGNTEAFF.

Many counts were recorded for this clonotype. The genes are TRBV7-9 and TRBJ1-3; D remains unclear. The CDR3 is 16 residues long. The germline V and J ends were trimmed by 6 bases and 4 bases, with 19 bases remaining between them. The germline V gene has CDR1 SEHNR and CDR2 FQNEAQ (reference sequence). CDR3 sequence: CASSPPGPKEGNTIYF. The CDR3 DNA sequence: TGTGCCAGCAGTCCGCCCGGGCCCAAAGAGGGAAACACCATATATTTT.

Many counts were recorded for this clonotype. The J gene is TRBJ2-4, the V gene TRBV24-1; D gene unclear. Trimming left V 4 bases short and J 6 bases short, with 24 bases between. CDR1 is KGHDR, CDR2 SFDVKD, per germline. The CDR3 loop spans 18 amino acids. The chain's CDR3 is CATSDPYSDGHDRNIQYF. The DNA for the CDR3 is TGTGCCACCAGTGACCCCTATTCAGACGGTCACGATAGAAACATTCAGTACTTC.

This clonotype came up many times. The chain joins TRBV7-8 to TRBJ1-1, with unresolved D. The V and J ends lost 2 bases and 4 bases respectively, with 14 bases between them. Germline loops: CDR1 SGHVS, CDR2 FQNEAQ. This CDR3 is 15 amino acids long. The CDR3 loop is CASSLYRVEATEAFF. CDR3 DNA sequence: TGTGCCAGCAGCTTATATAGGGTCGAGGCCACTGAAGCTTTCTTT.

This sequence joins TRBV5-4 and TRBJ2-7, with D possibly matching TRBD2 (6 bases). Germline V lookup: CDR1 SGHNT, CDR2 YYREEE (reference sequence). Trimming took 1 base from V and 3 from J, leaving 11 bases between them. The CDR3 length is 14 residues. CDR3 sequence: CASSLRDFGYEQYF. CDR3 bases: TGTGCCAGCAGCTTGAGGGACTTCGGCTACGAGCAGTACTTC.